This TCR beta chain is from a study of CXCR3-negative and CXCR3-positive naive CD8 T cells. The wider study: Across all libraries, TRB reads numbered 110 million to 150 million, with about 1.5 +/- 0.3 million in each library. General study findings and limits: Diversity was high in both naive subsets and much lower in memory cells.

The CD45RO-CCR7+CD27+CD95- phenotype denoted naive CD8+ T cells. A remark on this clonotype: Antigen: not known.

The libraries of TRB cDNA were constructed through 5' RACE using UMI labels. TCRdb reprocessed the 5' RACE reads, keeping one entry per CDR3 protein, no DNA. This sample's table has several thousand distinct CDR3 sequences. The CDR3 loop spans 15 amino acids. J is TRBJ1-4 and V is TRBV12-3 or TRBV12-4. The clonotype comes from a human donor in good health. Some clones in this sample may be carry-over from other donors' samples. Sequenced material: naive CXCR3- CD8+ T cells from blood. Subset denoted: CD45RO-CCR7+CD27+CD95- naive CD8+ T cells lacking CXCR3 (TNR3-). CDR3 protein: CASSFLGTTNEKLFF.